The 3 T cell receptor beta chains reported below all come from one sample, sequenced in a study of blood T cell repertoires in COVID-19. The method was immunoSEQ multiplex PCR; TCRdb's version includes in-frame clones alone and lacks a portion of them. The table lists about 220,000 clones, about four fifths of them singletons. Material: PBMCs or T cells enriched from blood (not recorded which). The receptors shown here come from a woman in her 40s with acute COVID-19.

The genes are TRBV6-6 and TRBJ2-3; D possibly corresponds to TRBD2 (5 bases). The CDR3 sequence is 15 residues long. Germline-derived CDR1 and CDR2 are MNHNY and SVGAGI (reference sequence). The ends were cut back, 2 bases at V and 0 bases at J, with 9 bases in the middle. The CDR3 DNA is TGTGCCAGCAGTTACCCAGCGGCTAGCACAGATACGCAGTATTTT. The encoded protein is CASSYPAASTDTQYF.

V is TRBV7-9 and J is TRBJ2-1; tentative D call: TRBD2 (5 bases). The germline gives CDR1 SEHNR, CDR2 FQNEAQ (reference sequence). V lost 2 bases, J lost 4 bases, and 12 bases lay in between. The length of the CDR3 is 15 residues. The CDR3 coding sequence is TGTGCCAGCAGCTTAAGTACTAGAGATTACAATGAGCAGTTCTTC. Encoded protein: CASSLSTRDYNEQFF.

The chain couples TRBV27 to TRBJ2-4; 9 bases line up with TRBD1. The J segment lost 6 bases and the V segment lost 5 bases, leaving 5 bases of the junction unmatched. The CDR3 is made up of 14 amino acids. CDR1 is MNHEY and CDR2 is SMNVEV in the germline V gene (reference sequence). CDR3 DNA: TGTGCCAGCAGTACACAGGGGGCACTAAACATTCAGTACTTC. Encoded protein: CASSTQGALNIQYF.